The T cell receptor beta chain under discussion was sequenced for a study of graft-versus-host responses after intestinal transplantation. The overall study: Anti-thymocyte globulin induction preceded about 3 years of tacrolimus and steroid maintenance in all recipients. Study findings and constraints: Peak circulating GvH clone levels tracked with early post-transplant HvG declines.

Generated by immunoSEQ multiplex PCR, the TCRdb table keeps only in-frame clones and is missing some. The data contain around 88,000 clones, around 93% of them singletons. CDR3 length equals 12 residues. V dropped 6 bases and J dropped 3 bases, with 9 bases sitting between them. CDR1 WSHSY and CDR2 SAAADI come from the germline V gene. For this clone: The antigen is not known.

The receptor was isolated from a human donor who was the organ donor for an intestinal transplant. The material sequenced was unstimulated CD8+ T cells sorted from spleen or lymph node cells, taken before transplant. This chain uses TRBV10-2 with TRBJ2-7; D is unresolved. The CDR3 loop is CASSGFYYEQYF. CDR3 nucleotide sequence: TGCGCCAGCAGCGGGTTTTACTACGAGCAGTACTTC.